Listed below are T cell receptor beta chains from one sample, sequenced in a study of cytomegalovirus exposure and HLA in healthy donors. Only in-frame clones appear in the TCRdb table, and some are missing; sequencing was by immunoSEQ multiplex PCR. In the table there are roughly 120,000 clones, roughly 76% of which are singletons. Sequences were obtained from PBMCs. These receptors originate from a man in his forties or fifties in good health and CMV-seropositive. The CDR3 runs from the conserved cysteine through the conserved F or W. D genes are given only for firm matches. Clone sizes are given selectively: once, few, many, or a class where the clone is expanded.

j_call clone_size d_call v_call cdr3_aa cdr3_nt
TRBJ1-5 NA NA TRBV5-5 CASSLGGAQPQHF TGTGCCAGCAGCTTGGGGGGCGCTCAGCCCCAGCATTTT
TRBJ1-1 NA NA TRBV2 CASGRREAFF TGTGCCAGCGGGAGGAGGGAAGCTTTCTTT
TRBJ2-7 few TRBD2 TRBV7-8 CASSLHVGLAGGPSYEQYF TGTGCCAGCAGCTTGCATGTGGGACTAGCGGGGGGTCCCTCCTACGAGCAGTACTTC
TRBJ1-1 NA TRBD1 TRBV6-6 CASSPTDREAFF TGTGCCAGCAGCCCCACGGACAGGGAAGCTTTCTTT
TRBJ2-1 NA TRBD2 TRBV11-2 CASSLDSSGVYNEQFF TGTGCCAGCAGCTTAGATTCTAGCGGGGTGTACAATGAGCAGTTCTTC
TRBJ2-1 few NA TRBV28 CASSSYGKEQFF TGTGCCAGTTCCTCCTACGGGAAGGAGCAGTTCTTC
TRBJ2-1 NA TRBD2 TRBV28 CASRRAGENNEQFF TGTGCCAGCAGGAGGGCGGGAGAGAACAATGAGCAGTTCTTC
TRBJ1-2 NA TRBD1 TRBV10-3 CAITSGQGKKGYTF TGTGCCATCACCTCCGGACAGGGGAAAAAAGGCTACACCTTC
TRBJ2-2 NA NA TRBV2 CASSASRAKGELFF TGTGCCAGCAGCGCCTCCAGGGCCAAAGGGGAGCTGTTTTTT
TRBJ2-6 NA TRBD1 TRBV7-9 CASSQDHRGPGANVLTF TGTGCCAGCAGCCAAGACCACAGGGGACCCGGGGCCAACGTCCTGACTTTC